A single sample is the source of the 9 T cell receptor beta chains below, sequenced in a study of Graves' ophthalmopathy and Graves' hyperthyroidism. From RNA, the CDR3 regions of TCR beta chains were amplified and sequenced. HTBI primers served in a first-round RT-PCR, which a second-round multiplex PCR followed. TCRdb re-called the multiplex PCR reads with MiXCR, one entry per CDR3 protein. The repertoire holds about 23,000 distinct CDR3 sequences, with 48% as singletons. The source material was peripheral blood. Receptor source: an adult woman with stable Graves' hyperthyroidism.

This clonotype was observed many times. CDR3: CASSLQPTSGSPYEQYF. The CDR3 region has the DNA TGTGCCAGCAGCCTACAACCGACTAGCGGGAGTCCCTACGAGCAGTACTTC. J is TRBJ2-7 and V is TRBV7-6, with TRBD2 matching 12 bases. Germline assignment: CDR1 SGHVS and CDR2 FNYEAQ. V shed 5 bases, J shed 2 bases, and the junction held 10 bases outside the gene matches. This CDR3 region has 17 residues.

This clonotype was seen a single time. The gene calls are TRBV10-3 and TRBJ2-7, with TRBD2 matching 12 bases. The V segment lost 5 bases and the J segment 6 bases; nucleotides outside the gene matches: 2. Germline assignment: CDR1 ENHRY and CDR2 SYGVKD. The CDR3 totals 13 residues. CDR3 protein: CAISPGLAGEQYF. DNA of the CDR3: TGTGCCATCAGTCCGGGACTAGCGGGCGAGCAGTACTTC.

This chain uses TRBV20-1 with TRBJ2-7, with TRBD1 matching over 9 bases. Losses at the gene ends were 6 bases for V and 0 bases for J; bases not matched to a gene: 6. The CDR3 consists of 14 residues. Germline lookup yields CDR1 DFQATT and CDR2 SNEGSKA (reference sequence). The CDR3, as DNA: TGCAGTGCGCCGGGACAGGGAGGCTCCTACGAGCAGTACTTC. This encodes CSAPGQGGSYEQYF.

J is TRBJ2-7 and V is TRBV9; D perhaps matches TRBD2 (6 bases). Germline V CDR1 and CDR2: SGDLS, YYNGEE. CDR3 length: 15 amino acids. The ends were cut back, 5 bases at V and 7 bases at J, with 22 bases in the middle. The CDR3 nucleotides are TGTGCCAGCAGTAACGCCCTGACTAGAGTCGAAGAGCAGTACTTC. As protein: CASSNALTRVEEQYF.

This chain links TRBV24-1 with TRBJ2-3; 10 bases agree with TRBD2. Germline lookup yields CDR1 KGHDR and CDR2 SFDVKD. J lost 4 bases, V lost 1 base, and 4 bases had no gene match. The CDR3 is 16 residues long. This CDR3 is CATSDLASGSADTQYF. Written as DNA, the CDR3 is TGTGCCACCAGTGATTTAGCTAGCGGGAGCGCAGATACGCAGTATTTT.

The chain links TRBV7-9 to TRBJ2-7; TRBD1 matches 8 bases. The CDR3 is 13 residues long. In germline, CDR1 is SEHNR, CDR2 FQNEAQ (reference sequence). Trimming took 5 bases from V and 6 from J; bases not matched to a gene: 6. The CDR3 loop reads CASSATTGAEQYF. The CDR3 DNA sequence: TGTGCCAGCAGCGCGACGACAGGGGCCGAGCAGTACTTC.

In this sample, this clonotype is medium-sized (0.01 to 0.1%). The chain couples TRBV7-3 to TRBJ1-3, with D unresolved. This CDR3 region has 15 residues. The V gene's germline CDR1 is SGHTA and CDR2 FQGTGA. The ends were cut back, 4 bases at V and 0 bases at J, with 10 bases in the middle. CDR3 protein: CASSSDADSGNTIYF. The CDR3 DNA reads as TGTGCCAGCAGCTCGGACGCAGACTCTGGAAACACCATATATTTT. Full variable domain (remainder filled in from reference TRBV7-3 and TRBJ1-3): GAGVSQTPSNKVTEKGKYVELRCDPISGHTALYWYRQSLGQGPEFLIYFQGTGAADDSGLPNDRFFAVRPEGSVSTLKIQRTERGDSAVYLCASSSDADSGNTIYFGEGSWLTVV.

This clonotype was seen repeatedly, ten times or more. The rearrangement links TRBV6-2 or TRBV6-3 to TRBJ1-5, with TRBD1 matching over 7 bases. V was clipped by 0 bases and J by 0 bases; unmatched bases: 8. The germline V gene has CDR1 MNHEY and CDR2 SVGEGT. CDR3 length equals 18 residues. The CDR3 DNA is TGTGCCAGCAGTTACTCAGGGGACAGCCCTTATAGCAATCAGCCCCAGCATTTT. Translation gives CASSYSGDSPYSNQPQHF.

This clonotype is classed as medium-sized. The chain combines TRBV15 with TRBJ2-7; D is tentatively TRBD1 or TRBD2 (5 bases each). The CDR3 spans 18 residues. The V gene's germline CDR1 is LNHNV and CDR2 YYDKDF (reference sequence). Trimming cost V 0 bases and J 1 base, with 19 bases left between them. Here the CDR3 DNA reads TGTGCCACCAGCAGAGATGGTTCCGGGGCCTCGGGATCCTACGAGCAGTACTTC. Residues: CATSRDGSGASGSYEQYF.